This T cell receptor beta chain was found in a study of blood T cell repertoires in COVID-19. About the study: Sources were T cells, B-cell-depleted T cells, or PBMCs; the material itself was cDNA or gDNA.

J lost 3 bases, V lost 6 bases, and 6 bases had no gene match. The CDR3 consists of 15 residues. Germline V lookup: CDR1 LNHDA, CDR2 SQIVND (reference sequence). In Seattle, patients joined the study during active infection and were tracked longitudinally. Original data processing: Reference gene primers were amplified, and this amplification served to estimate nucleated cell counts. The method was immunoSEQ multiplex PCR; TCRdb's version includes in-frame clones alone and lacks a portion of them. V, J and clone size are those of that table, while D and trimming were read from the DNA. The data hold a few hundred thousand clones, with about 88% observed a single time.

The rearrangement links TRBV19 to TRBJ2-1; 9 nucleotides agree with TRBD1. This TCR came from a woman aged 45-65 years with COVID-19, enrolled during active disease. The sequenced sample consisted of peripheral blood. CDR3 residues: CASRTGGRSYNEQFF. In DNA form, the CDR3 reads TGTGCCAGTAGGACAGGGGGAAGAAGCTACAATGAGCAGTTCTTC.